This paragraph covers one TCR beta chain sequence. This specimen comes from a study of radiotherapy plus CTLA-4 blockade in lung cancer. Study context: Disease control reached less than 40%, with objective responses in approximately 17%.

Chemo-refractory metastatic non-small-cell lung cancer patients were treated with focal radiation plus CTLA-4 blockade with ipilimumab. V was trimmed by 2 bases and J by 3 bases, leaving 8 bases between them. Germline values: CDR1 SGHRS, CDR2 YFSETQ. The CDR3 sequence is 14 residues long. Assay used: immunoSEQ multiplex PCR; TCRdb lists only in-frame clones, some missing. The data hold about 110,000 clones, with roughly 86% observed a single time. The source is a human donor with non-small cell lung cancer that progressed on radiotherapy plus ipilimumab. Some clones in this sample may be carry-over from other donors' samples. V gene TRBV5-1 combines with J gene TRBJ1-4; no firm D call. This specimen consisted of peripheral blood, obtained from a patient treated with radiotherapy plus ipilimumab. Written as DNA, the CDR3 is TGCGCCAGCAGCTTCAAGGGCCCTAATGAAAAACTGTTTTTT. It specifies CASSFKGPNEKLFF.